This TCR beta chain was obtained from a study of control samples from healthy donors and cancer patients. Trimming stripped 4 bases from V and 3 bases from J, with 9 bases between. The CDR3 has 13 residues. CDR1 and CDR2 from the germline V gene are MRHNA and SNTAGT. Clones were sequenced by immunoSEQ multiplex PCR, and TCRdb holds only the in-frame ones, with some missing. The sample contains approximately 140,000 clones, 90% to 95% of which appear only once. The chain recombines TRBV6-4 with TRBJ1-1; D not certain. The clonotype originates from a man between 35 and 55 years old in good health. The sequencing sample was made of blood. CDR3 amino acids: CASSAHMDTEAFF. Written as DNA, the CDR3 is TGTGCCAGCAGTGCGCACATGGACACTGAAGCTTTCTTT.